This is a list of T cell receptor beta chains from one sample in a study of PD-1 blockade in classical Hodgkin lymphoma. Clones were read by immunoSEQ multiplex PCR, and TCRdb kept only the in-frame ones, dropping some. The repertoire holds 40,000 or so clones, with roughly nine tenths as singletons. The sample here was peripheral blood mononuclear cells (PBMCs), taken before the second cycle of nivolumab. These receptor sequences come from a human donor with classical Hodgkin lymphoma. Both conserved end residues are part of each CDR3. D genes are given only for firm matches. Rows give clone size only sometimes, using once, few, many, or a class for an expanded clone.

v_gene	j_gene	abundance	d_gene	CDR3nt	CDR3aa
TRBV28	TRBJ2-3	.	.	TGTGCCAGCACCAAAGAAGGCGGGAACACAGATACGCAGTATTTT	CASTKEGGNTDTQYF
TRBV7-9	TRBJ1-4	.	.	TGTGCCAGCAGCTTAGTCGCAGGAGAAAAACTGTTTTTT	CASSLVAGEKLFF
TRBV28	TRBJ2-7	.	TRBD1	TGTGCCAGCAGAACAGGGGACCCCTACGAGCAGTACTTC	CASRTGDPYEQYF
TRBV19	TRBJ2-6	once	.	TGTGCCAGTAGTATGTGGCAGGGGCGTCCTGGGGCCAACGTCCTGACTTTC	CASSMWQGRPGANVLTF
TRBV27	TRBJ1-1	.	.	TGTGCCAGCAGCTCCAGGGATAGGACTGAAGCTTTCTTT	CASSSRDRTEAFF
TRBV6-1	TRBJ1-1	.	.	TGTGCCAGCAGCGGGGGGGTCCCGGAAGCTTTCTTT	CASSGGVPEAFF
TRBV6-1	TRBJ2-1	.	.	TGTGCCAGCAGTGAAGAGAGCGGCCTCAACAATGAGCAGTTCTTC	CASSEESGLNNEQFF
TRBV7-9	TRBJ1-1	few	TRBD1	TGTGCCAGCGGACGGACAGGGAACACTGAAGCTTTCTTT	CASGRTGNTEAFF
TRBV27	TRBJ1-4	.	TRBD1	TGTGCCAGCAGTTTATTTGCCGGGACAGGGACGGCTAATGAAAAACTGTTTTTT	CASSLFAGTGTANEKLFF
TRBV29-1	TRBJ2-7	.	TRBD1	TGCAGCGTTGGACAGGGGGCTTTCTACGAGCAGTACTTC	CSVGQGAFYEQYF
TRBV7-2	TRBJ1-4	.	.	TGTGCCAGCAGCGTAGGACCGCCGGGGAGCGAAAAACTGTTTTTT	CASSVGPPGSEKLFF
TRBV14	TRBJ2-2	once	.	TGTGCCAGCAGCCAAGTCGCACCCAGGGGGGCCGGGGAGCTGTTTTTT	CASSQVAPRGAGELFF
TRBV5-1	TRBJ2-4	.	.	TGCGCCAGCAGCTTGGGTGGGGCCGTACAGATATCCAAAAACATTCAGTACTTC	CASSLGGAVQISKNIQYF
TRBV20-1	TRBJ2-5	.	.	TGCAGTGCTAGTCCGATAGAGACCCAGTACTTC	CSASPIETQYF
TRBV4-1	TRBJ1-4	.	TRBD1	TGCGCCAGCAGCCCCCAGGGGGAAACTAATGAAAAACTGTTTTTT	CASSPQGETNEKLFF
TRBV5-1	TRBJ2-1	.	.	TGCGCCAGCAGCTTGGGAGGGTACAATGAGCAGTTCTTC	CASSLGGYNEQFF